This T cell receptor (beta chain) was documented in a study of CD8+CD57+ T cells in acquired aplastic anemia. The CDR3 has 16 amino acids. J was trimmed by 10 bases and V by 3 bases; bases with no gene match: 13. Germline V lookup: CDR1 KGHDR, CDR2 SFDVKD. Genomic DNA, the template, was used for profiling of the TCR beta VDJ and CDR3. TCRdb reanalysed the reads using MiXCR and keeps one entry per CDR3 protein. The sample comprises hundreds of thousands of distinct CDR3 sequences, about a third of which are singletons, and less than 0.85% rests with the top ten. In patients chosen for sequencing, flow cytometry had shown CD8+CD57+ cell expansion.

The sequenced sample was sorted CD4+, CD8+, or CD8+CD57+ T cells (not recorded which) from PBMCs. The sequence was obtained from a human donor with aplastic anemia. V and J are TRBV24-1 and TRBJ2-1; 8 bases line up with TRBD1. The CDR3 spells CATSDRGDRGYTEQFF. In nucleotides, the CDR3 is TGTGCCACCAGTGATCGAGGCGACAGGGGATACACAGAGCAGTTCTTC.